This is a list of T cell receptor beta chains from one sample in a study of blood T cell repertoires in COVID-19. TCRdb's copy holds only in-frame clones and misses some; the assay was immunoSEQ multiplex PCR. The sample gives some 250,000 clones, roughly 79% of which show up once; around 2.9% is in the top ten. Material for sequencing was peripheral blood. These receptors came from a woman in her sixties with active or convalescent COVID-19. Both conserved end residues are part of each CDR3. A D gene is named only where the DNA matches it firmly. The size of a clone is reported for some rows only, either as once, few or many, or as a class for expanded clones.

v_call	j_call	clone_size	d_call	cdr3_aa	cdr3_nt
TRBV6-5	TRBJ1-1	.	.	CASRAGRGGPEAFF	TGTGCCAGCAGAGCGGGACGGGGAGGACCCGAAGCTTTCTTT
TRBV20-1	TRBJ1-4	.	.	CSASVGGGEEKLFF	TGCAGTGCTAGTGTGGGGGGAGGTGAGGAAAAACTGTTTTTT
TRBV2	TRBJ2-7	.	TRBD1	CASSVRQGDYEQYF	TGTGCCAGCAGTGTTAGACAGGGGGACTACGAGCAGTACTTC
TRBV7-8	TRBJ2-2	.	.	CASSLVLVLNTGELFF	TGTGCCAGCAGCTTAGTCCTAGTTCTAAACACCGGGGAGCTGTTTTTT
TRBV5-1	TRBJ2-1	many	TRBD2	CASSSQLAGGVDEQFF	TGCGCCAGCAGCTCTCAACTAGCGGGGGGGGTGGATGAGCAGTTCTTC
TRBV12-3/TRBV12-4	TRBJ1-5	.	.	CASSHDSKQPQHF	TGTGCCAGCAGTCACGACAGCAAACAGCCCCAGCATTTT
TRBV23-1	TRBJ1-2	.	TRBD1	CASSQSVRGPGYTF	TGCGCCAGCAGTCAATCGGTCAGGGGGCCTGGCTACACCTTC
TRBV6-5	TRBJ2-3	.	TRBD2	CASSSPRRGGRDTQYF	TGTGCCAGCAGTTCCCCACGGAGGGGAGGGCGAGATACGCAGTATTTT
TRBV10-3	TRBJ2-3	.	TRBD2	CAISGSGGSTDTQYF	TGTGCCATCAGTGGTAGCGGGGGGAGCACAGATACGCAGTATTTT
TRBV7-6	TRBJ2-3	.	.	CASSRRVGGTDTQYF	TGTGCCAGCAGCCGGCGGGTGGGGGGAACAGATACGCAGTATTTT
TRBV6-5	TRBJ1-5	few	.	CASRGTGNQPQHF	TGTGCCAGCAGAGGTACAGGCAATCAGCCCCAGCATTTT
TRBV15	TRBJ1-1	.	.	CATSRALTEAFF	TGTGCCACCAGCAGAGCCCTTACTGAAGCTTTCTTT
TRBV19	TRBJ1-1	few	TRBD1	CASRTGQGNTEAFF	TGTGCCAGTAGGACAGGACAGGGGAACACTGAAGCTTTCTTT
TRBV5-4	TRBJ2-7	.	TRBD1	CASSFGQGLRYEQYF	TGTGCCAGCAGCTTCGGACAGGGCCTACGCTACGAGCAGTACTTC
TRBV9	TRBJ1-2	.	.	CASRDPSYWGYTF	TGTGCCAGCAGAGACCCTAGTTATTGGGGCTACACCTTC
TRBV5-1	TRBJ1-2	.	TRBD1	CASSPGRGLNYGYTF	TGCGCCAGCAGCCCGGGCAGGGGGCTGAACTATGGCTACACCTTC
TRBV7-9	TRBJ1-5	.	.	CASSLGSGNQPQHF	TGTGCCAGCAGCTTAGGCAGTGGCAATCAGCCCCAGCATTTT
TRBV2	TRBJ1-5	few	.	CASSVDRDSNQPQHF	TGTGCCAGCAGTGTCGACAGAGATAGCAATCAGCCCCAGCATTTT
TRBV5-1	TRBJ2-7	once	TRBD1	CASSPGTGVSYEQYF	TGCGCCAGCAGCCCCGGGACAGGGGTCTCCTACGAGCAGTACTTC
TRBV5-1	TRBJ2-3	.	.	CASSSGQSADTQYF	TGCGCCAGCAGCTCCGGACAGTCAGCAGATACGCAGTATTTT
TRBV28	TRBJ1-1	.	.	CASTVTVNTEAFF	TGTGCCAGCACCGTGACAGTTAACACTGAAGCTTTCTTT
TRBV11-2	TRBJ1-5	.	.	CASSISGASNQPQHF	TGTGCCAGCAGCATATCGGGAGCTAGCAATCAGCCCCAGCATTTT
TRBV5-1	TRBJ2-7	once	.	CASSFTGSGQYF	TGCGCCAGCAGCTTTACCGGAAGCGGGCAGTACTTC
TRBV28	TRBJ1-6	.	TRBD1	CASRSTGVRSPLHF	TGTGCCAGCAGATCTACAGGGGTACGATCACCCCTCCACTTT
TRBV11-2	TRBJ2-7	.	TRBD2	CASSLAGGATLDEQYF	TGTGCCAGCAGCTTGGCCGGGGGGGCCACGTTAGACGAGCAGTACTTC
TRBV6-6	TRBJ2-3	once	.	CASNPGTDTQYF	TGTGCCAGCAACCCGGGCACAGATACGCAGTATTTT
TRBV13	TRBJ2-1	few	TRBD2	CASSHTSGSYNEQFF	TGTGCCAGCAGCCATACTAGCGGGTCCTACAATGAGCAGTTCTTC
TRBV5-6	TRBJ2-2	few	TRBD1	CASSVDRGLNTGELFF	TGTGCCAGCAGCGTGGACAGGGGATTGAACACCGGGGAGCTGTTTTTT
TRBV13	TRBJ2-1	.	TRBD2	CASSSPGLAGTSSYNEQFF	TGTGCCAGCAGCTCGCCGGGACTAGCGGGGACAAGCTCCTACAATGAGCAGTTCTTC
TRBV10-3	TRBJ1-1	.	.	CAISESRGMNTEAFF	TGTGCCATCAGTGAGTCAAGGGGAATGAACACTGAAGCTTTCTTT
TRBV5-1	TRBJ2-7	few	TRBD2	CASSPAPGLAGTYEQYF	TGCGCCAGCAGCCCGGCCCCGGGACTAGCGGGAACCTACGAGCAGTACTTC
TRBV9	TRBJ2-1	.	TRBD1	CASSAGTGMHNEQFF	TGTGCCAGCAGCGCCGGGACAGGGATGCACAATGAGCAGTTCTTC
TRBV2	TRBJ1-6	many	.	CASSRDRNSPLHF	TGTGCCAGCAGCCGAGATCGGAATTCACCCCTCCACTTT
TRBV29-1	TRBJ2-2	.	.	CSVEAQNTGELFF	TGCAGCGTTGAAGCACAGAACACCGGGGAGCTGTTTTTT
TRBV4-2	TRBJ2-7	.	TRBD2	CASSQEDSGGAYEQYF	TGTGCCAGCAGCCAAGAGGATAGCGGGGGGGCCTACGAGCAGTACTTC
TRBV7-2	TRBJ1-2	.	.	CASSLVEGRWDYTF	TGTGCCAGCAGCTTAGTGGAGGGACGGTGGGACTACACCTTC
TRBV2	TRBJ1-2	.	TRBD1	CASSADRTNYGYTF	TGTGCCAGCAGTGCGGACAGGACTAACTATGGCTACACCTTC
TRBV10-3	TRBJ1-2	.	TRBD1	CAAEPGQGIYGYTF	TGTGCCGCGGAACCGGGACAGGGTATATATGGCTACACCTTC
TRBV12-5	TRBJ1-6	.	.	CASGLVLGQGNNSPLHF	TGTGCTAGTGGTTTGGTACTGGGCCAGGGGAATAATTCACCCCTCCACTTT